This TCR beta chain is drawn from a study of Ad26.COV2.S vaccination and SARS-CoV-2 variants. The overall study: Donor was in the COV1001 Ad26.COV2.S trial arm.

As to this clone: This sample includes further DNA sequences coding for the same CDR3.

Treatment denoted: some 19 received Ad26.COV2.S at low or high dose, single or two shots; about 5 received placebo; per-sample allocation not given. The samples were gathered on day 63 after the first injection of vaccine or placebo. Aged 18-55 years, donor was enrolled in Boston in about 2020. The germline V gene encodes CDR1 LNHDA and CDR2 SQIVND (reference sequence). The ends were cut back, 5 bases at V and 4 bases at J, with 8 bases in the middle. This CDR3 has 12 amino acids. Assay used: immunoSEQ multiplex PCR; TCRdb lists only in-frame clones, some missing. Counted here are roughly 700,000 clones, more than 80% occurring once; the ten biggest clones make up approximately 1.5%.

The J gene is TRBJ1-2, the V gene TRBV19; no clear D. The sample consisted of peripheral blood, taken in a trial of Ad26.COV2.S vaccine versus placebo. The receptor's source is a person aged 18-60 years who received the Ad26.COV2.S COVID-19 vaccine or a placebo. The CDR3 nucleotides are TGTGCCAGTAGTCCACCCGGCTATGGCTACACCTTC. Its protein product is CASSPPGYGYTF.